This T cell receptor (beta chain) was found in a study of CD8 T cells in Susac syndrome. Study in general: Within the group of sequenced Susac syndrome patients, roughly six had active disease and roughly eight were in remission. Patients with Susac syndrome were therapy-naive, on corticosteroids, or on intravenous immunoglobulin alone at blood draw.

Findings and caveats of the study: Clonal expansion was absent from the CD4+ T cell repertoires in Susac syndrome.

RNA in amounts of about 0.45 to 1 ug was reverse transcribed with random hexamers. TCRdb recomputed calls from the immunoSEQ multiplex PCR reads with MiXCR, one row per CDR3 protein. Of about 240,000 distinct CDR3 sequences in the sample, approximately 95% were seen once. TEMRA cells were enriched by FACS, and CD4+ and CD8+ T cells were negatively isolated. A note on this clonotype: Its antigen is not identified.

The V and J ends lost 4 bases and 2 bases respectively, with 14 bases between them. The CDR3 is made up of 15 amino acids. The V gene's germline CDR1 is MGHRA and CDR2 YSYEKL. This TCR derives from a human donor with Susac syndrome. Sequencing used CD4+ T cells from PBMCs. V usage is TRBV4-1 and J usage is TRBJ2-5; TRBD1 or TRBD2 may be the D gene (5 bases each). The CDR3 DNA follows: TGCGCCAGCAGCCTGTCCGGGACCGCACAAGAGACCCAGTACTTC. It encodes CASSLSGTAQETQYF.